This TCR beta chain derives from a study of cytomegalovirus exposure and HLA in healthy donors. The CDR3 spans 14 residues. Germline loops: CDR1 SGHRS, CDR2 YFSETQ. This PCR relied on a set of 60 Vbeta primers and 13 Jbeta primers. Here immunoSEQ multiplex PCR was the method, and the copy in TCRdb shows in-frame clones only, minus some. This table has about 140,000 clones, 70% to 80% appearing once. Comments on this clone: Its antigen is currently unknown.

General study points: Using the classifier, cytomegalovirus status was reportedly diagnosed with high specificity and sensitivity. By a later analysis, the bulk of CMV-associated TCR beta chains appeared HLA-restricted. In a later analysis, TCR beta V- and J-gene trimming showed a link to a missense DCLRE1C variant.

The sample comprised PBMCs. The chain employs TRBV5-1 and TRBJ2-5; a possible D gene is TRBD2 (6 bases). The DNA end favors TRBJ2-7, so the J call may be wrong. This sequence was found in a man between 35 and 55 years old in good health and CMV-seropositive. CDR3 sequence reads: CASSLTGTSYEQYF. CDR3 bases: TGCGCCAGCAGCTTGACGGGGACTTCCTACGAGCAGTACTTC.